This T cell receptor beta chain is drawn from a study of CD8+CD57+ T cells in acquired aplastic anemia. Germline V gene data show CDR1 as DFQATT and CDR2 as SNEGSKA (reference sequence). The CDR3 is 14 amino acids. J was trimmed by 7 bases and V by 1 base; bases with no gene match: 9. According to the study, genomic DNA was the template for TCR beta VDJ and CDR3 profiling. MiXCR was run by TCRdb on the reads, yielding one entry per CDR3 protein. This table has hundreds of thousands of distinct CDR3 sequences, 56% appearing once. Sequenced patients had shown CD8+CD57+ cell expansion by flow cytometry. A severe acquired aplastic anemia diagnosis applied to all patients. At least ten counts were recorded for this clonotype. Its antigen remains unidentified. Study results and limitations: Statistical testing detected no significant gap in CD8+ Simpson's diversity between patients and controls. Some 28 CD8+ CDR3 sequences occurred in both the patients and the controls.

This receptor was obtained from a human donor with aplastic anemia. Sequences were obtained from sorted CD4+, CD8+, or CD8+CD57+ T cells (not recorded which) from PBMCs. The genes are TRBV20-1 and TRBJ1-1; TRBD1 agrees at 7 bases. Here the CDR3 DNA reads TGCAGTGCTAGAGGACAGGGTGGATTCGGTGAAGCTTTCTTT. As protein: CSARGQGGFGEAFF.